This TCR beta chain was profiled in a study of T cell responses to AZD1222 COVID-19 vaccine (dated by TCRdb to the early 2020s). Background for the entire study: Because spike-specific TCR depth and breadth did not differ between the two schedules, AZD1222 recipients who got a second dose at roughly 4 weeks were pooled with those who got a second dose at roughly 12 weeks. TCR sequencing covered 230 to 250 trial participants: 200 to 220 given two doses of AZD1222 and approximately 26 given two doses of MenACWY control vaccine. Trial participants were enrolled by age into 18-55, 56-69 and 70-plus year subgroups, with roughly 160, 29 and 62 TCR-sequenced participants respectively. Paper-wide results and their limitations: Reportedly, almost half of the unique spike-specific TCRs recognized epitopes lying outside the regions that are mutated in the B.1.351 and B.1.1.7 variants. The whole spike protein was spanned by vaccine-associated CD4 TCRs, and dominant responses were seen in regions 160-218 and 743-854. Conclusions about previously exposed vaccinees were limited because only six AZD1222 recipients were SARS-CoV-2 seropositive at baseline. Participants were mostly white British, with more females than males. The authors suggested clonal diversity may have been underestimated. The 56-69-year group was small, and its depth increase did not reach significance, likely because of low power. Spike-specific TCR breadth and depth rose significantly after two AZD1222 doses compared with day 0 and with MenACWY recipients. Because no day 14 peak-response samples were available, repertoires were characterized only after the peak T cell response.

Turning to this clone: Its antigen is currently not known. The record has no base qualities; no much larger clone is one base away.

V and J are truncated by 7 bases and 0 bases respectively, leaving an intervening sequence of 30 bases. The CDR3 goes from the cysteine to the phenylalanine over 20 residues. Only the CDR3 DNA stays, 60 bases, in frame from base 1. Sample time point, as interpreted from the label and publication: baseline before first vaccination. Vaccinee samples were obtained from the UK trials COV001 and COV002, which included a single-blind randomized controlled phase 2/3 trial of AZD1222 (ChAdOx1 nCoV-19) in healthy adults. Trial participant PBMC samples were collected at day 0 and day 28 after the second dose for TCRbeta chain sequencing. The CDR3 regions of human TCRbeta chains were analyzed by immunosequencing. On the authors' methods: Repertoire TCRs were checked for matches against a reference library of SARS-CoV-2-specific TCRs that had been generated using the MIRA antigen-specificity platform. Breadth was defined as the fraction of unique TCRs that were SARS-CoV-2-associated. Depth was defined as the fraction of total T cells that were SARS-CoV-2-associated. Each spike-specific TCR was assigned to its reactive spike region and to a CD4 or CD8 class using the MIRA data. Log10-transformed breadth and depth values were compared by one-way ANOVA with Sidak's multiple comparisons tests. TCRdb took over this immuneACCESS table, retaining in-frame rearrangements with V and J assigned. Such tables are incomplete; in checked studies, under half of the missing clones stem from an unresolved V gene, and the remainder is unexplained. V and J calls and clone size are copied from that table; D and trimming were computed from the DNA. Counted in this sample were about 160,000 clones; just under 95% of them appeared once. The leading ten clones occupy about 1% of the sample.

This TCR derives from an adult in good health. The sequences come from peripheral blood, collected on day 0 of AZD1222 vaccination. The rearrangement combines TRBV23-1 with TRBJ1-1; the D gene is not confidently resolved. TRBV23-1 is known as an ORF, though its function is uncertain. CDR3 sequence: CASILGGRSNQIGMNTEAFF. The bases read TGCGCCAGCATCCTTGGTGGGCGGTCCAATCAGATAGGGATGAACACTGAAGCTTTCTTT.